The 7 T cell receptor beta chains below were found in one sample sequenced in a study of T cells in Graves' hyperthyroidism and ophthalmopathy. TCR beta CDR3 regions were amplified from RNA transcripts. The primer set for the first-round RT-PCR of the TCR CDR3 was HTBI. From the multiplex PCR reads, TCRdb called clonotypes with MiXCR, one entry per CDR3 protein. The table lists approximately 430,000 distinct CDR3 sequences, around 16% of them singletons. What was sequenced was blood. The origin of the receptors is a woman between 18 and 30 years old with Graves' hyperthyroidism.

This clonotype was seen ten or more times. The CDR3 DNA follows: TGCAGTGCTAGAGATCCGCGCGGGCTGGAGCAGTTCTTC. Its translation: CSARDPRGLEQFF. This chain joins TRBV20-1 and TRBJ2-1; possibly TRBD2 for D (5 bases). Trimming pared 0 bases from V and 10 bases from J, leaving 13 bases between. This CDR3 region has 13 residues. Germline lookup yields CDR1 DFQATT and CDR2 SNEGSKA (reference sequence).

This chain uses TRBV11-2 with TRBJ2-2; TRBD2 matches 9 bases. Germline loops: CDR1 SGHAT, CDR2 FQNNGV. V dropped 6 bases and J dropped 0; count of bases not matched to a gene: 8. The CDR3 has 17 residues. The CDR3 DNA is TGTGCCAGCAGGGGACAGCGGGAGGTGCCGAACACCGGGGAGCTGTTTTTT. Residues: CASRGQREVPNTGELFF.

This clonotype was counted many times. The CDR3: CASSLRAYGANVLTF. The DNA for the CDR3 is TGTGCCAGCAGCTTAAGGGCATACGGGGCCAACGTCCTGACTTTC. The chain uses TRBV7-3 and TRBJ2-6; no firm D call. The CDR3 is 15 residues long. Germline loops: CDR1 SGHTA, CDR2 FQGTGA. The V end was cut by 1 base, the J end by 4 bases, with 8 bases between. The variable domain in full, completed from reference TRBV7-3 and TRBJ2-6, reads GAGVSQTPSNKVTEKGKYVELRCDPISGHTALYWYRQSLGQGPEFLIYFQGTGAADDSGLPNDRFFAVRPEGSVSTLKIQRTERGDSAVYLCASSLRAYGANVLTFGAGSRLTVL.

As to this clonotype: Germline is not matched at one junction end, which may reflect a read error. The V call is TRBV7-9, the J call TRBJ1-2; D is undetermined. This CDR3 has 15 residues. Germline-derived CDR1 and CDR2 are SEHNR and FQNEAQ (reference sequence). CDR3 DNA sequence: TGTGCCAGCAGCCTACCACAAGTCCTTAACCATGGCTACACCTTC. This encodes CASSLPQVLNHGYTF.

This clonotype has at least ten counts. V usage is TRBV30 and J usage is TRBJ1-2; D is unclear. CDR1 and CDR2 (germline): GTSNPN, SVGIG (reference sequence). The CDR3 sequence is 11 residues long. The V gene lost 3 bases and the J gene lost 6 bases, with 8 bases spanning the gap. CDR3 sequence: CAWRRRDGYTF. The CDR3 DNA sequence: TGTGCCTGGAGGAGGAGGGATGGCTACACCTTC. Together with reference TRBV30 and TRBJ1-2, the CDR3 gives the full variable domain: SQTIHQWPATLVQPVGSPLSLECTVEGTSNPNLYWYRQAAGRGLQLLFYSVGIGQISSEVPQNLSASRPQDRQFILSSKKLLLSDSGFYLCAWRRRDGYTFGSGTRLTVV.

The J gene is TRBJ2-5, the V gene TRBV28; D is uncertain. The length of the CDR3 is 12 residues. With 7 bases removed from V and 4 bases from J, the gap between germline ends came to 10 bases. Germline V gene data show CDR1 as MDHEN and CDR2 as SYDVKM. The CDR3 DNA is TGTGCCAGCAACGCGGACGGAGAGACCCAGTACTTC. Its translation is CASNADGETQYF.

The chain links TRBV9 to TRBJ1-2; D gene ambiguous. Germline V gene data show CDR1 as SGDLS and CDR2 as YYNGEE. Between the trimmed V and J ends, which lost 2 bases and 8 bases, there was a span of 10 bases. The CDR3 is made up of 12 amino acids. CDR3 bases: TGTGCCAGCAGCGTCGAGAGGGAAGGCTACACCTTC. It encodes CASSVEREGYTF.